The 16 T cell receptor beta chains below come from one sample, sequenced in a study of cytomegalovirus exposure and HLA in healthy donors. PCR used 60 Vbeta primers and 13 Jbeta primers. TCRdb's copy holds only in-frame clones and misses some; the assay was immunoSEQ multiplex PCR. The profile shows approximately 140,000 clones, approximately 80% of them singletons. Sequencing input: PBMCs. These receptors were collected from a man aged 50-59 years in good health and CMV-seronegative.

This clone has only a few counts. The rearrangement uses TRBV18 and TRBJ1-4; TRBD1 agrees at 8 bases. The germline V gene has CDR1 KGHSH and CDR2 LQKENI. J lost 8 bases, V lost 2 bases, and 7 bases had no gene match. The CDR3 runs 15 residues. The CDR3 DNA follows: TGTGCCAGCTCACCAACGAACAGGGGGGGAGAAAAACTGTTTTTT. This translates into CASSPTNRGGEKLFF.

V gene TRBV6-1 combines with J gene TRBJ2-5, with 11 bases lining up with TRBD2. Germline trimming cut 3 bases from V and 5 bases from J; bases unmatched to any gene: 11. The CDR3 has 17 residues. Germline CDR1 is MNHNS and CDR2 is SASEGT. The CDR3 DNA sequence: TGTGCCAGCAGTGATTTATCTAGCGGGGGGATCTGGGAGACCCAGTACTTC. Its translation: CASSDLSSGGIWETQYF.

This chain uses TRBV2 with TRBJ2-2, with 15 bases matching TRBD2. CDR3 length equals 16 residues. Germline V gene lookup returns CDR1 SNHLY and CDR2 FYNNEI. J gave up 5 bases and V 5 bases, and 3 bases lay outside the gene matches. The CDR3 reads CASSRGLAGGTGELFF. In DNA, the CDR3 is TGTGCCAGCAGTCGGGGACTAGCGGGGGGAACCGGGGAGCTGTTTTTT. The variable domain in full, completed from reference TRBV2 and TRBJ2-2, reads EPEVTQTPSHQVTQMGQEVILRCVPISNHLYFYWYRQILGQKVEFLVSFYNNEISEKSEIFDDQFSVERPDGSNFTLKIRSTKLEDSAMYFCASSRGLAGGTGELFFGEGSRLTVL.

The chain employs TRBV7-9 and TRBJ1-5; 7 nucleotides align to TRBD1. The length of the CDR3 is 13 residues. The V and J ends lost 3 bases and 5 bases, in that order; junction bases with no gene match: 1. From germline, CDR1 is SEHNR and CDR2 FQNEAQ (reference sequence). The CDR3 sequence: CASSFQGDQPQHF. CDR3 in DNA: TGTGCCAGCAGCTTTCAGGGGGATCAGCCCCAGCATTTT.

The CDR3 coding sequence is TGTGCCATCAGTGAGAGGCCGGGACAGACTAACTATGGCTACACCTTC. This codes for CAISERPGQTNYGYTF. This chain joins TRBV10-3 and TRBJ1-2; the match to TRBD1 covers 7 bases. The CDR3 runs to 16 residues. With 2 bases clipped from V and 0 bases from J, the junction kept 6 bases outside the gene matches. Germline V gene lookup returns CDR1 ENHRY and CDR2 SYGVKD.

The chain employs TRBV5-1 and TRBJ1-2; 9 nucleotides match TRBD1. CDR3 length: 15 residues. Losses at the gene ends were 4 bases for V and 2 bases for J; bases not matched to a gene: 6. Germline V gene lookup returns CDR1 SGHRS and CDR2 YFSETQ. The CDR3 protein is CASSPGDRDNYGYTF. CDR3 nucleotide sequence: TGCGCCAGCAGCCCGGGGGACAGGGACAACTATGGCTACACCTTC.

The V call is TRBV19, the J call TRBJ1-6, with D tentatively TRBD1 (5 bases). Trimming left V 4 bases short and J 7 bases short, with 8 bases between. Germline V gives CDR1 LNHDA, CDR2 SQIVND (reference sequence). This CDR3 region has 13 residues. The CDR3 loop reads CASSTGSNSPLHF. In DNA, the CDR3 is TGTGCCAGTAGTACAGGGTCCAATTCACCCCTCCACTTT.

The CDR3 DNA is TGTGCCAGCAGCTTAGGCTCTAGGGGGATGAACAATGAGCAGTTCTTC. As protein: CASSLGSRGMNNEQFF. The chain combines TRBV7-8 with TRBJ2-1, with D perhaps matching TRBD1 (6 bases). The CDR3 spans 16 residues. CDR1 is SGHVS, CDR2 FQNEAQ, per germline. Trimming pared 1 base from V and 5 bases from J, leaving 15 bases between.

Comment on this clone: Other nucleotide sequences from this sample produce the same CDR3. The genes are TRBV6-4 and TRBJ1-6, with D perhaps TRBD1 (6 bases). The V gene lost 2 bases and the J gene lost 13 bases, with 18 bases spanning the gap. Germline V gene sequence: CDR1 MRHNA, CDR2 SNTAGT. CDR3 size: 15 residues. This CDR3 is CASSDDGAGASPLHF. CDR3 nucleotide sequence: TGTGCCAGCAGTGACGACGGTGCAGGGGCTTCCCCCCTCCACTTT.

The gene calls are TRBV30 and TRBJ1-5; weak D call: TRBD1 (6 bases). The germline gives CDR1 GTSNPN, CDR2 SVGIG (reference sequence). The CDR3 covers 14 residues. The germline V and J ends were trimmed by 3 bases and 3 bases, with 12 bases remaining between them. CDR3 DNA: TGTGCCTGGAGCCGGACAGCCTCCAATCAGCCCCAGCATTTT. Its translation is CAWSRTASNQPQHF.

The CDR3 coding sequence is TGTGCCGCTGGAGAGGCGTACACCTCTGGAAACACCATATATTTT. This sequence encodes CAAGEAYTSGNTIYF. The chain employs TRBV10-3 and TRBJ1-3, with D uncertain. This CDR3 has 15 amino acids. Germline V gene data show CDR1 as ENHRY and CDR2 as SYGVKD. Trimming cost V 11 bases and J 0 bases, with 17 bases left between them.

The chain has TRBV30 and TRBJ2-5, with 12 bases fitting TRBD2. The tail of the sequence fits TRBJ2-7 better, so the J call may be wrong. The CDR3 extends over 15 amino acids. Looked up from germline, CDR1 is GTSNPN and CDR2 is SVGIG (reference sequence). The chain's CDR3 is CAWSVPRLAGDEQYF. As DNA, the CDR3 is TGTGCCTGGAGTGTACCCCGACTAGCGGGGGACGAGCAGTACTTC.

This clone was seen a handful of times. V usage is TRBV7-8 and J usage is TRBJ1-1; unclear D gene. Deletions cut 5 bases from V and 4 bases from J, with 11 bases between. This CDR3 comprises 13 residues. Germline V gene lookup returns CDR1 SGHVS and CDR2 FQNEAQ. CDR3 bases: TGTGCCAGCAGCCCCAGACGGAGCACTGAAGCTTTCTTT. Its translation: CASSPRRSTEAFF.

This chain connects TRBV6-1 to TRBJ2-1; the D is unclear. Germline CDR1 MNHNS, CDR2 SASEGT. V lost 6 bases and J lost 8, with 8 bases in between. This CDR3 spans 11 amino acids. CDR3 residues: CASSPNDEQFF. The CDR3 nucleotides read TGTGCCAGCAGCCCTAACGATGAGCAGTTCTTC.

The chain combines TRBV29-1 with TRBJ1-1; D gene ambiguous. The germline V gene encodes CDR1 SQVTM and CDR2 ANQGSEA. CDR3 length: 11 amino acids. Trimming took 6 bases from V and 1 from J, leaving 6 bases between them. This chain's CDR3 is CSVYGNTEAFF. DNA of the CDR3: TGCAGCGTATACGGGAACACTGAAGCTTTCTTT.

The V call is TRBV18, the J call TRBJ2-5; D possibly corresponds to TRBD1 (6 bases). The germline V gene encodes CDR1 KGHSH and CDR2 LQKENI. The ends were cut back, 2 bases at V and 3 bases at J, with 10 bases in the middle. The CDR3 length is 14 residues. In DNA form, the CDR3 reads TGTGCCAGCTCACCATCGAGGACAGAAGAGACCCAGTACTTC. Translating it yields CASSPSRTEETQYF.